The clone carrying this T cell receptor beta chain occurred a few times. Its specificity is not known. Samples were taken several times over chemoradiotherapy. Germline CDR1 reads KGHSH; CDR2 reads LQKENI. This CDR3 region has 15 residues. V dropped 4 bases and J dropped 8; count of bases not matched to a gene: 9. The protocol was immunoSEQ multiplex PCR, while the TCRdb copy is restricted to in-frame clones and leaves out a portion. The repertoire has about 10,000 clones, roughly 70% of them found once; the top ten carry roughly 13%. This sample was taken from a study of chemoradiotherapy in HPV16-positive cancers. The study, taken as a whole, reports: Functional assays defining HPV-specific T cells used only a couple of HPV16-positive patients. Non-HPV-specific T cells did not expand in tumors during treatment, whereas candidate HPV-specific clones and E7-related motifs did.

The sample was acquired from a patient who underwent chemoradiotherapy. The sequence was collected from a human donor with HPV-associated anogenital cancer. V usage is TRBV18 and J usage is TRBJ2-1; TRBD2 agrees at 9 bases. The CDR3: CASSLIGGGADEQFF. DNA of the CDR3: TGTGCCAGCTCACTGATTGGCGGGGGGGCCGATGAGCAGTTCTTC.